The 2 T cell receptor beta chains listed next were all sequenced from one sample in a study of blood T cell repertoires in COVID-19. Assay: immunoSEQ multiplex PCR; the TCRdb copy retains only in-frame clones and omits some. The table has about 130,000 clones, under 85% seen once; the top ten hold about 9.5%. The sample consisted of peripheral blood. The receptors come from a man aged 40-55 years with active or convalescent COVID-19.

V usage is TRBV7-3 and J usage is TRBJ1-3, with D possibly matching TRBD1 (5 bases). V shed 5 bases and J shed 4 bases, with 15 bases lying between them. Germline loops: CDR1 SGHTA, CDR2 FQGTGA. The CDR3 has 15 amino acids. CDR3 residues: CASSPTGGGGNTIYF. The CDR3, as DNA: TGTGCCAGCAGCCCCACAGGCGGCGGAGGAAACACCATATATTTT.

The V gene is TRBV7-2, the J gene TRBJ2-3, with 13 bases that match TRBD2. The J segment lost 2 bases and the V segment lost 4 bases, leaving 6 bases of the junction unmatched. The CDR3 is 17 residues long. Germline CDR1 SGHTA, CDR2 FQGNSA. This CDR3 is CASSSGLAGSSTDTQYF. DNA of the CDR3: TGTGCCAGCAGCTCGGGACTAGCGGGGTCTTCCACAGATACGCAGTATTTT.